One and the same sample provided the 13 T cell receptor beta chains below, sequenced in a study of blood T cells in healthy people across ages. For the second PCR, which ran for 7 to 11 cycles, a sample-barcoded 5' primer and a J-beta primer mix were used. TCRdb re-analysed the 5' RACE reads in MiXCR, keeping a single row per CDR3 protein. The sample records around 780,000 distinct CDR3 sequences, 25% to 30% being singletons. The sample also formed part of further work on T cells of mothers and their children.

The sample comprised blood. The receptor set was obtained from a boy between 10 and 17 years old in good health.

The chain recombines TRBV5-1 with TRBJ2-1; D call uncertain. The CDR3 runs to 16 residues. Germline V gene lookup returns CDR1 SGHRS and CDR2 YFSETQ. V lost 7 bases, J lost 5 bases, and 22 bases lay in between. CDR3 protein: CASGQALRGANNEQFF. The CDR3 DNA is TGCGCCAGCGGGCAAGCCCTACGAGGCGCCAACAATGAGCAGTTCTTC.

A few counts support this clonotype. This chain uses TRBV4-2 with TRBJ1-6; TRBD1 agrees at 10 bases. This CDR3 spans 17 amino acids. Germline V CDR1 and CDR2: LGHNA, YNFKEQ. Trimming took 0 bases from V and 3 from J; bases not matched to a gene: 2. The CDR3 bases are TGTGCCAGCAGCCAAGAGACAGGGGGCGACTATAATTCACCCCTCCACTTT. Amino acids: CASSQETGGDYNSPLHF.

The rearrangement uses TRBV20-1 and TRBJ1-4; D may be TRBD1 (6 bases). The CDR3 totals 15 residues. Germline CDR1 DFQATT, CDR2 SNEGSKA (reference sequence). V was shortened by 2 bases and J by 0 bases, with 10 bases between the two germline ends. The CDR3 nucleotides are TGCAGTGCTAGATATCCAGGGGCAACTAATGAAAAACTGTTTTTT. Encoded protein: CSARYPGATNEKLFF.

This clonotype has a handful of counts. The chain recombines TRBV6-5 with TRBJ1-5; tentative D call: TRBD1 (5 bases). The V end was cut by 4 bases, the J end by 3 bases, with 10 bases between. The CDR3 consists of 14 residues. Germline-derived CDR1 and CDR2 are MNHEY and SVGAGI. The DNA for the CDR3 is TGTGCCAGCAGTTCGGGACGGTTCAATCAGCCCCAGCATTTT. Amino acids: CASSSGRFNQPQHF.

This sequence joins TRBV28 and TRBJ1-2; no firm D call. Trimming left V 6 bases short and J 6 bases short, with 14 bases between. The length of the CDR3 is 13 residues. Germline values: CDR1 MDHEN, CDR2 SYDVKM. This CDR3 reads CASSNLYRDGYTF. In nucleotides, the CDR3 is TGTGCCAGCAGCAACCTCTACCGGGATGGCTACACCTTC.

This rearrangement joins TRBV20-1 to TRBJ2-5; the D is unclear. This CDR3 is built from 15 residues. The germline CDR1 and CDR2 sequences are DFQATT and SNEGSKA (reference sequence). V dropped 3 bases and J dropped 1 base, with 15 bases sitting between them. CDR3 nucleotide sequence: TGCAGTGCTAGGGCGACGATCGAGTCCCAAGAGACCCAGTACTTC. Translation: CSARATIESQETQYF.

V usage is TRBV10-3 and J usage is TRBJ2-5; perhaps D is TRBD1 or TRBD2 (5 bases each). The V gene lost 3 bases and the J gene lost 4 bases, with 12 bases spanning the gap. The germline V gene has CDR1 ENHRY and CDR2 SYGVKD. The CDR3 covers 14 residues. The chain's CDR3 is CAISDIGARETQYF. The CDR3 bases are TGTGCCATCAGTGATATCGGGGCTAGAGAGACCCAGTACTTC.

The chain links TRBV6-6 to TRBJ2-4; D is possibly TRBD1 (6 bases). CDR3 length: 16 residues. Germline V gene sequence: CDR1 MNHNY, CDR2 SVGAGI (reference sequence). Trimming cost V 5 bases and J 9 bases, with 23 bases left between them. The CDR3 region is CASSPTTRDLRGIQYF. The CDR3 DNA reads TGTGCCAGCAGTCCCACTACCCGGGACCTCAGGGGCATTCAGTACTTC.

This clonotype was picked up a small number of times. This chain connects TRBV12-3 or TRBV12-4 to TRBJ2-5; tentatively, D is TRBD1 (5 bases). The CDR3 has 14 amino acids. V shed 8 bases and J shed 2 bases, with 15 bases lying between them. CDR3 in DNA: TGTGCCAGCTCAGGGTCGGGCAGACAAGAGACCCAGTACTTC. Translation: CASSGSGRQETQYF.

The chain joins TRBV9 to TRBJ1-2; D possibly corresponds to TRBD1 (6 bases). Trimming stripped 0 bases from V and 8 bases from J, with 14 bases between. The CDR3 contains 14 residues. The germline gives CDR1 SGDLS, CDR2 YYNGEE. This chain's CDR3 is CASSVDWGLRGYTF. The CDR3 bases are TGTGCCAGCAGCGTAGATTGGGGGCTCCGGGGCTACACCTTC.

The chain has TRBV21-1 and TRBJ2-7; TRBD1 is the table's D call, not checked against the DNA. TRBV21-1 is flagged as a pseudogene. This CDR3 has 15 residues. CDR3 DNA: TGTGCCAGCAGCAATCCTAGGGACAGGGGCTACGAGCAGTACTTC. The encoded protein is CASSNPRDRGYEQYF.

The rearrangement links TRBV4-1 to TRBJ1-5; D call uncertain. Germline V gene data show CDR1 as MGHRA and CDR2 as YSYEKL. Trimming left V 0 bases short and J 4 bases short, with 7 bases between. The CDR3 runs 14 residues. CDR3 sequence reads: CASSQDYLNQPQHF. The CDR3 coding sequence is TGCGCCAGCAGCCAAGATTATCTGAATCAGCCCCAGCATTTT.

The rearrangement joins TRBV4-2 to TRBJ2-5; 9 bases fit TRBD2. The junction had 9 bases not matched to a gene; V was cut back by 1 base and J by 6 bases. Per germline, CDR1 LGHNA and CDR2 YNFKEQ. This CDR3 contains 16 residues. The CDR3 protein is CASSQGSSGGFKTQYF. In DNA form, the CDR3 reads TGTGCCAGCAGCCAAGGGAGTAGCGGGGGTTTTAAGACCCAGTACTTC.